The source of this TCR beta chain is a study of T cell repertoires in cytomegalovirus infection. Study overall: Public TCR beta signature analysis indicated the presence of both CMV infection and matching HLA type. Findings of the study overall: Clonotype analysis showed dominance of the ex vivo response by HLA-C-restricted CMV-specific TCR beta clonotypes.

As to this clonotype: Its antigen is not identified.

TCRdb re-called the reads with MiXCR, one entry per CDR3 protein. The sample includes about 130,000 distinct CDR3 sequences, over 25% of them seen just once. This sequence originates from a human donor in good health (CMV status not recorded). Some clones in this sample may be carry-over from other donors' samples. The source was CD8+ T cells from cultured PBMCs, collected from culture after CMV antigen stimulation.

The CDR3 bases are TGCAGCGTCCTTACAGATTCTGGAAACACCATATATTTT. Protein product: CSVLTDSGNTIYF. The rearrangement joins TRBV29-1 to TRBJ1-3, with D unclear. The V gene lost 6 bases and the J gene lost 1 base, with 10 bases spanning the gap. CDR3 length equals 13 residues. Germline values: CDR1 SQVTM, CDR2 ANQGSEA.